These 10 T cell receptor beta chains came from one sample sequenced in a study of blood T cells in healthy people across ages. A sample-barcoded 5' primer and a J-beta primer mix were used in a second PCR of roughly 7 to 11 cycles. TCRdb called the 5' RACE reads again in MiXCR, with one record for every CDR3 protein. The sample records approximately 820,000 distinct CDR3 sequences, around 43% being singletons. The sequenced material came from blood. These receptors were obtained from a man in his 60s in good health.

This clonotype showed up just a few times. Here the CDR3 DNA reads TGTGCCAGCAGCGCCGGACAGGCTCTGGGCTACACCTTC. Protein sequence: CASSAGQALGYTF. The V call is TRBV7-9, the J call TRBJ1-2; 7 nucleotides align to TRBD1. The V gene's germline CDR1 is SEHNR and CDR2 FQNEAQ (reference sequence). The CDR3 loop spans 13 amino acids. V lost 5 bases, J lost 8 bases, and 8 bases stayed unmatched.

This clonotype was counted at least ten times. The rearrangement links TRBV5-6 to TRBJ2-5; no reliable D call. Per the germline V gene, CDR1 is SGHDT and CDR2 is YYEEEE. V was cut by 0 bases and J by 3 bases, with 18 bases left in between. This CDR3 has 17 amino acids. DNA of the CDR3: TGTGCCAGCAGCTTGGAATCTATAAGGATGTTAAAAGAGACCCAGTACTTC. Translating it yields CASSLESIRMLKETQYF. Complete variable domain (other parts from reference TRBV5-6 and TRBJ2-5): DAGVTQSPTHLIKTRGQQVTLRCSPKSGHDTVSWYQQALGQGPQFIFQYYEEEERQRGNFPDRFSGHQFPNYSSELNVNALLLGDSALYLCASSLESIRMLKETQYFGPGTRLLVL.

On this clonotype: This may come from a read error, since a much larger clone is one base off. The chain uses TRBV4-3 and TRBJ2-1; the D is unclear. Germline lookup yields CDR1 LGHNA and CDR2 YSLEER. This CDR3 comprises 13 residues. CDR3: CASSQGMNNGQFF. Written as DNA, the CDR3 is TGCGCCAGCAGCCAAGGGATGAACAATGGGCAGTTCTTC.

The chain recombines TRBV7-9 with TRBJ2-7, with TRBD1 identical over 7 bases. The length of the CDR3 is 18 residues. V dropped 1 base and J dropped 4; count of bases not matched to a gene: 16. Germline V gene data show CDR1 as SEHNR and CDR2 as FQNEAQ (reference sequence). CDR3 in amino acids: CASSLVPGTAVDGYEQYF. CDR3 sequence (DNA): TGTGCCAGCAGCTTAGTTCCGGGGACAGCGGTGGACGGGTACGAGCAGTACTTC.

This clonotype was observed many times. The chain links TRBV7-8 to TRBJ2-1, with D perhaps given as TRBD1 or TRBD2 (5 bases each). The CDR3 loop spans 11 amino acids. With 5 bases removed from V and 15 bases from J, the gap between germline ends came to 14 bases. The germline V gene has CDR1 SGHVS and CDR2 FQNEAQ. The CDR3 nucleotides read TGTGCCAGCAGCCGAGGTGGGACCCCGTTCTTC. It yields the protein CASSRGGTPFF. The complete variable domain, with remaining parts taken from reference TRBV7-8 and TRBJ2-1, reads GAGVSQSPRYKVAKRGQDVALRCDPISGHVSLFWYQQALGQGPEFLTYFQNEAQLDKSGLPSDRFFAERPEGSVSTLKIQRTQQEDSAVYLCASSRGGTPFFGPGTRLTVL.

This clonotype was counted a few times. DNA of the CDR3: TGCGCCAGCAGCCAAGATATGCAGGTAGAGGATACGCAGTATTTT. Protein: CASSQDMQVEDTQYF. This sequence joins TRBV4-3 and TRBJ2-3; D is unresolved. Germline V gene data show CDR1 as LGHNA and CDR2 as YSLEER. The length of the CDR3 is 15 residues. The V gene lost 0 bases and the J gene lost 6 bases, with 13 bases spanning the gap.

The CDR3 region is CAISRGLPKNIQYF. CDR3 coding DNA: TGTGCCATCAGCAGGGGCCTGCCCAAAAACATTCAGTACTTC. The chain couples TRBV6-2 or TRBV6-3 to TRBJ2-4; a weak D match, TRBD1 (6 bases). The CDR3 runs to 14 residues. Between the trimmed V and J ends, which lost 10 bases and 2 bases, there was a span of 15 bases. Germline CDR1 reads MNHEY; CDR2 reads SVGEGT.

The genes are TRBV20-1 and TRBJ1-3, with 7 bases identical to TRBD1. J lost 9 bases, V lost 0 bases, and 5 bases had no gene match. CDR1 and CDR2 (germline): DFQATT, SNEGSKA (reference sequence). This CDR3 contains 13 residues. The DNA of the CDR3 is TGCAGTGCTAGAGAACGACAGGGTCTCACCATATATTTT. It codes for CSARERQGLTIYF.

CDR3 coding DNA: TGTGCCAGCAGTTCCCCCGGGCGCCCTAGTGGCTACACCTTC. Translating it yields CASSSPGRPSGYTF. J is TRBJ1-2 and V is TRBV28, with D uncertain. V was trimmed by 4 bases and J by 7 bases, leaving 16 bases between them. This CDR3 is built from 14 residues. Germline CDR1 and CDR2: MDHEN and SYDVKM.

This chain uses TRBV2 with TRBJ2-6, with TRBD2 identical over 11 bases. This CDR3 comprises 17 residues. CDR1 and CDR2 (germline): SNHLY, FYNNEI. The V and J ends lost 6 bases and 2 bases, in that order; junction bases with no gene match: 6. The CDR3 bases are TGTGCCAGCAGACTTAGCGGGGGGGCCGCTGGGGCCAACGTCCTGACTTTC. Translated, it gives CASRLSGGAAGANVLTF.